This is a list of T cell receptor beta chains from one sample in a study of blood T cell repertoires in COVID-19. Generated by immunoSEQ multiplex PCR, the TCRdb table keeps only in-frame clones and is missing some. Of roughly 390,000 clones listed, 85% are singletons. Sequenced: peripheral blood. These receptors were collected from a woman aged 18-29 years with acute or convalescent COVID-19. Each CDR3 is given with its conserved first and last residue. The D gene is left open where the match is weak. Expanded clones are given a class, and other clones once, few, many or no size at all.

d_gene: NA; j_gene: TRBJ1-2; v_gene: TRBV14; abundance: NA; CDR3aa: CASSQGGANPYGYTF; CDR3nt: TGTGCCAGCAGCCAAGGAGGAGCGAACCCCTATGGCTACACCTTC
d_gene: NA; j_gene: TRBJ1-1; v_gene: TRBV18; abundance: NA; CDR3aa: CASSRQEDTEAFF; CDR3nt: TGTGCCAGCTCCCGGCAAGAGGACACTGAAGCTTTCTTT
d_gene: NA; j_gene: TRBJ2-1; v_gene: TRBV28; abundance: NA; CDR3aa: CASSGTGIGHGIQWNEQFF; CDR3nt: TGTGCCAGCAGTGGAACAGGGATCGGACATGGTATACAGTGGAATGAGCAGTTCTTC
d_gene: TRBD2; j_gene: TRBJ2-1; v_gene: TRBV19; abundance: many; CDR3aa: CASSRGTTYNEQFF; CDR3nt: TGTGCCAGTAGCCGGGGGACTACTTACAATGAGCAGTTCTTC
d_gene: NA; j_gene: TRBJ1-1; v_gene: TRBV15; abundance: NA; CDR3aa: CATSSSGTGRTEAFF; CDR3nt: TGTGCCACCAGCAGTTCCGGGACTGGGAGAACTGAAGCTTTCTTT
d_gene: NA; j_gene: TRBJ1-2; v_gene: TRBV3-1/TRBV3-2; abundance: few; CDR3aa: CASSHSANYGYTF; CDR3nt: TGTGCCAGCAGCCACAGTGCTAACTATGGCTACACCTTC
d_gene: NA; j_gene: TRBJ1-1; v_gene: TRBV5-5; abundance: NA; CDR3aa: CASSLDSRGYTEAFF; CDR3nt: TGTGCCAGCAGCTTGGATTCCAGGGGATACACTGAAGCTTTCTTT
d_gene: NA; j_gene: TRBJ1-2; v_gene: TRBV4-1; abundance: NA; CDR3aa: CASSQGGSEGYTF; CDR3nt: TGCGCCAGCAGCCAAGGTGGGAGCGAAGGCTACACCTTC
d_gene: TRBD2; j_gene: TRBJ2-5; v_gene: TRBV5-1; abundance: NA; CDR3aa: CASSSRTSGSLETQYF; CDR3nt: TGCGCCAGCAGCTCCCGGACTAGCGGGAGTTTGGAGACCCAGTACTTC
d_gene: NA; j_gene: TRBJ2-3; v_gene: TRBV4-1; abundance: NA; CDR3aa: CASSQDIYEADTQYF; CDR3nt: TGCGCCAGCAGCCAAGATATATATGAGGCAGATACGCAGTATTTT
d_gene: NA; j_gene: TRBJ2-7; v_gene: TRBV4-1; abundance: NA; CDR3aa: CANLLYEQYF; CDR3nt: TGCGCCAACTTACTCTACGAGCAGTACTTC
d_gene: TRBD2; j_gene: TRBJ2-3; v_gene: TRBV27; abundance: NA; CDR3aa: CASSRLAGGIGDTQYF; CDR3nt: TGTGCCAGCAGCCGACTAGCGGGGGGGATAGGGGATACGCAGTATTTT
d_gene: NA; j_gene: TRBJ2-1; v_gene: TRBV2; abundance: NA; CDR3aa: CASTSQGEGEQFF; CDR3nt: TGTGCCAGCACTTCACAGGGGGAGGGTGAGCAGTTCTTC
d_gene: TRBD2; j_gene: TRBJ2-3; v_gene: TRBV11-2; abundance: NA; CDR3aa: CASSSTKLAGTDTQYF; CDR3nt: TGTGCCAGCAGCTCGACTAAGCTAGCGGGCACAGATACGCAGTATTTT
d_gene: NA; j_gene: TRBJ1-2; v_gene: TRBV11-2; abundance: NA; CDR3aa: CASSSYRAPYGYTF; CDR3nt: TGTGCCAGCAGCTCATACAGGGCGCCCTATGGCTACACCTTC
d_gene: NA; j_gene: TRBJ2-7; v_gene: TRBV21-1; abundance: NA; CDR3aa: CASSKLEVSHEQYF; CDR3nt: TGTGCCAGCAGCAAATTAGAGGTATCCCACGAGCAGTACTTC
d_gene: TRBD1; j_gene: TRBJ2-5; v_gene: TRBV24-1; abundance: NA; CDR3aa: CATSGGQGASRGETQYF; CDR3nt: TGTGCCACCAGTGGCGGACAGGGGGCGTCCAGGGGGGAGACCCAGTACTTC
d_gene: NA; j_gene: TRBJ2-3; v_gene: TRBV5-4; abundance: once; CDR3aa: CASGLAGTDTQYF; CDR3nt: TGTGCCAGCGGATTAGCGGGCACAGATACGCAGTATTTT
d_gene: NA; j_gene: TRBJ2-5; v_gene: TRBV18; abundance: NA; CDR3aa: CASSPPEGQLETQYF; CDR3nt: TGTGCCAGCTCACCACCGGAGGGACAGTTAGAGACCCAGTACTTC
d_gene: NA; j_gene: TRBJ2-4; v_gene: TRBV19; abundance: NA; CDR3aa: CASSIGRDIQYF; CDR3nt: TGTGCCAGTAGTATAGGGAGGGACATTCAGTACTTC
d_gene: TRBD2; j_gene: TRBJ2-7; v_gene: TRBV6-5; abundance: NA; CDR3aa: CASYPGTTLYEQYF; CDR3nt: TGTGCCAGTTATCCCGGGACTACACTCTACGAGCAGTACTTC
d_gene: NA; j_gene: TRBJ1-6; v_gene: TRBV11-2; abundance: NA; CDR3aa: CASSLVTGFDSPLRF; CDR3nt: TGTGCCAGCAGCTTGGTCACCGGGTTTGATTCACCCCTCCGCTTT
d_gene: NA; j_gene: TRBJ1-2; v_gene: TRBV12-5; abundance: NA; CDR3aa: CASGQGFMDGYTF; CDR3nt: TGTGCTAGTGGACAGGGCTTCATGGACGGCTACACCTTC
d_gene: TRBD1; j_gene: TRBJ2-1; v_gene: TRBV12-3/TRBV12-4; abundance: NA; CDR3aa: CASSFTGGNEQFF; CDR3nt: TGTGCCAGCAGTTTTACAGGGGGAAATGAGCAGTTCTTC
d_gene: TRBD1; j_gene: TRBJ2-7; v_gene: TRBV19; abundance: NA; CDR3aa: CASSGTGPYEQYF; CDR3nt: TGTGCCAGTTCCGGGACAGGTCCCTACGAGCAGTACTTC
d_gene: NA; j_gene: TRBJ1-5; v_gene: TRBV28; abundance: once; CDR3aa: CASSFSFLQARNQPQHF; CDR3nt: TGTGCCAGCAGTTTTTCTTTCTTGCAGGCAAGGAATCAGCCCCAGCATTTT
d_gene: NA; j_gene: TRBJ1-2; v_gene: TRBV6-5; abundance: NA; CDR3aa: CASSYSLGDYGYTF; CDR3nt: TGTGCCAGCAGTTACTCGCTAGGAGACTATGGCTACACCTTC
d_gene: TRBD2; j_gene: TRBJ2-3; v_gene: TRBV11-3; abundance: few; CDR3aa: CASSPGLAGADTQYF; CDR3nt: TGTGCCAGCAGCCCGGGACTAGCGGGAGCAGATACGCAGTATTTT